These 11 T cell receptor beta chains originate from one sample sequenced in a study of T cell responses to AZD1222 COVID-19 vaccine. Here immunoSEQ multiplex PCR was the method, and the copy in TCRdb shows in-frame clones only, minus some. The sample lists over 100,000 clones; about 88% were seen once. This specimen consisted of peripheral blood, obtained on day 0 of AZD1222 vaccination. The source is an adult in good health.

The genes are TRBV28 and TRBJ2-3, with a weak D call TRBD1 (6 bases). This CDR3 spans 15 amino acids. CDR1 is MDHEN and CDR2 is SYDVKM in the germline V gene. Deletions cut 5 bases from V and 0 bases from J, with 12 bases between. CDR3 sequence reads: CASSPHGQSTDTQYF. For the CDR3, the DNA is TGTGCCAGCAGTCCACACGGACAGAGCACAGATACGCAGTATTTT.

The chain couples TRBV9 to TRBJ1-2; TRBD1 is a possible D gene (5 bases). CDR3 size: 14 residues. The germline V and J ends were trimmed by 4 bases and 6 bases, with 16 bases remaining between them. CDR1 is SGDLS, CDR2 YYNGEE, per germline. CDR3 in amino acids: CASSPSGTPDGYTF. The CDR3 DNA reads TGTGCCAGCAGCCCCTCAGGGACCCCGGATGGCTACACCTTC.

The V gene is TRBV7-8, the J gene TRBJ2-1, with 10 positions matching TRBD2. Germline CDR1 SGHVS, CDR2 FQNEAQ. The CDR3 sequence is 16 residues long. V was pared by 5 bases and J by 7 bases, with 11 bases of the junction left unmatched. DNA of the CDR3: TGTGCCAGCAGCCCCCGTCAAAGCGGGAGGGTTAATGAGCAGTTCTTC. As protein: CASSPRQSGRVNEQFF.

This clone was seen just once. The rearrangement uses TRBV7-6 and TRBJ2-1; 11 bases match TRBD2. Germline lookup yields CDR1 SGHVS and CDR2 FNYEAQ. V trimming: 2 bases; J trimming: 9 bases; junction bases outside the gene matches: 15. The CDR3 sequence is 18 residues long. The CDR3: CASSLTPLLAGAAGEQFF. DNA of the CDR3: TGTGCCAGCAGCTTAACCCCCTTACTAGCGGGAGCCGCGGGTGAGCAGTTCTTC.

The V and J genes are TRBV10-3 and TRBJ1-3; D unclear. The length of the CDR3 is 12 residues. Trimming took 2 bases from V and 16 from J, leaving 15 bases between them. Germline V lookup: CDR1 ENHRY, CDR2 SYGVKD. In DNA form, the CDR3 reads TGTGCCATCAGTGAGGCTCGATCCGTTCTTTATTTT. The encoded protein is CAISEARSVLYF.

The gene calls are TRBV11-3 and TRBJ2-3, with 9 positions matching TRBD2. The germline gives CDR1 SGHNT, CDR2 YENEEA. CDR3 length: 15 amino acids. V was clipped by 5 bases and J by 0 bases; unmatched bases: 3. CDR3 bases: TGTGCCAGCAGCGATAGCGGGAGAAGCACAGATACGCAGTATTTT. It encodes CASSDSGRSTDTQYF.

The chain carries TRBV3-1 (or the pseudogene TRBV3-2) and TRBJ1-1, with D perhaps matching TRBD1 (5 bases). Trimming took off 2 bases at V and 11 bases at J, with 18 bases between the two ends. The germline gives CDR1 LGHDT, CDR2 YNNKEL (reference sequence). The CDR3 extends over 14 amino acids. The CDR3 is CASSQTRGGGNAFF. Written as DNA, the CDR3 is TGTGCCAGCAGCCAAACGAGGGGTGGAGGGAACGCTTTCTTT.

This chain joins TRBV6-5 and TRBJ1-5; D unresolved. Trimming stripped 5 bases from V and 4 bases from J, with 12 bases between. CDR3 size: 14 residues. Per germline, CDR1 MNHEY and CDR2 SVGAGI. CDR3 sequence reads: CASSRTRGNQPQHF. Here the CDR3 DNA reads TGTGCCAGCAGTAGGACTCGCGGGAATCAGCCCCAGCATTTT.

In regard to this clone: A junction boundary mismatches the germline segment, possibly from a read error. The rearrangement joins TRBV12-3 or TRBV12-4 to TRBJ1-6; D ambiguous. This CDR3 contains 13 residues. In DNA, the CDR3 is TGTGCCAGCACTTTACTCCTGGGAGGGCTCCTCCACTTT. Translated, it gives CASTLLLGGLLHF.

This chain connects TRBV7-2 to TRBJ1-5; a weak D match, TRBD1 (5 bases). CDR1 and CDR2 (germline): SGHTA, FQGNSA. The CDR3 contains 14 residues. Trimming removed 5 bases at V and 4 bases at J, with 12 bases between. The CDR3 DNA sequence: TGTGCCAGCAGCGGGGGGTCCCTTAATCAGCCCCAGCATTTT. Translated: CASSGGSLNQPQHF.

This clone was seen only once. As DNA, the CDR3 is TGCGCCAGCAGCTTGGCCGGACAGGGACGTGGTGAAAAACTGTTTTTT. This sequence encodes CASSLAGQGRGEKLFF. The chain employs TRBV5-1 and TRBJ1-4; 8 nucleotides line up with TRBD1. Germline V gives CDR1 SGHRS, CDR2 YFSETQ. Trimming took 0 bases from V and 7 from J; bases not matched to a gene: 8. The CDR3 is made up of 16 amino acids. Variable domain in full (rest from reference TRBV5-1 and TRBJ1-4): KAGVTQTPRYLIKTRGQQVTLSCSPISGHRSVSWYQQTPGQGLQFLFEYFSETQRNKGNFPGRFSGRQFSNSRSEMNVSTLELGDSALYLCASSLAGQGRGEKLFFGSGTQLSVL.